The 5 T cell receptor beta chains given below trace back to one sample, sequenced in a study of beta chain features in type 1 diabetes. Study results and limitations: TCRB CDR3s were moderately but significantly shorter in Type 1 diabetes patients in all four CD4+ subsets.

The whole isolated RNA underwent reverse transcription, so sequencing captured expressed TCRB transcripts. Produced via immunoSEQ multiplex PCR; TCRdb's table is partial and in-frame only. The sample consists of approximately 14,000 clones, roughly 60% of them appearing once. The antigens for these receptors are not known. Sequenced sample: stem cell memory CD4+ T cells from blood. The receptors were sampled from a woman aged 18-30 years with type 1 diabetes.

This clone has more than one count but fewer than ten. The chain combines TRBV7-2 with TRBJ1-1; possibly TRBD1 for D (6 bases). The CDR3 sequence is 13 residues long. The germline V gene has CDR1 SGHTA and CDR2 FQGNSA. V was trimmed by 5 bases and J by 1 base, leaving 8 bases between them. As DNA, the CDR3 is TGTGCCAGCAGCATACAGGGGAACACTGAAGCTTTCTTT. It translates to CASSIQGNTEAFF.

Here the CDR3 DNA reads TGTGCCAGCAGTCGGGACAGGTACAATGAGCAGTTCTTC. Its protein product is CASSRDRYNEQFF. This chain connects TRBV27 to TRBJ2-1; 8 bases agree with TRBD1. The trim removed 5 bases at V and 4 bases at J, leaving 1 base unmatched. CDR1 and CDR2 from the germline V gene are MNHEY and SMNVEV (reference sequence). The CDR3 has 13 residues.

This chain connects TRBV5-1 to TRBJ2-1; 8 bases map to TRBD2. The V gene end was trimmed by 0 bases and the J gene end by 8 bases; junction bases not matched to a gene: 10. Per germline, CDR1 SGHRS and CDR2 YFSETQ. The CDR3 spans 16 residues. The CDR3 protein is CASSLEVVSGIDEQFF. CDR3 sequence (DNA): TGCGCCAGCAGCTTGGAAGTGGTTAGCGGGATCGATGAGCAGTTCTTC.

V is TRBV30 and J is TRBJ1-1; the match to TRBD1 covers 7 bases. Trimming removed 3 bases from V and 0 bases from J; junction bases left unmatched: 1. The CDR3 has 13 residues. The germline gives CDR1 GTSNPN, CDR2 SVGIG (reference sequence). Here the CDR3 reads CAWSRGVNTEAFF. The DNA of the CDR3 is TGTGCCTGGAGCAGGGGGGTGAACACTGAAGCTTTCTTT. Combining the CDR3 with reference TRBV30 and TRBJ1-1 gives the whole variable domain SQTIHQWPATLVQPVGSPLSLECTVEGTSNPNLYWYRQAAGRGLQLLFYSVGIGQISSEVPQNLSASRPQDRQFILSSKKLLLSDSGFYLCAWSRGVNTEAFFGQGTRLTVV.

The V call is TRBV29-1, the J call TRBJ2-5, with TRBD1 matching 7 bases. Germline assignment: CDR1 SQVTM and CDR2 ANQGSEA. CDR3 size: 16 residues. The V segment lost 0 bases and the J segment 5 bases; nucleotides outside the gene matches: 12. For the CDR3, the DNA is TGCAGCGTTGAAGATTACCGCCGCGACAGGGATGAGACCCAGTACTTC. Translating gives CSVEDYRRDRDETQYF.